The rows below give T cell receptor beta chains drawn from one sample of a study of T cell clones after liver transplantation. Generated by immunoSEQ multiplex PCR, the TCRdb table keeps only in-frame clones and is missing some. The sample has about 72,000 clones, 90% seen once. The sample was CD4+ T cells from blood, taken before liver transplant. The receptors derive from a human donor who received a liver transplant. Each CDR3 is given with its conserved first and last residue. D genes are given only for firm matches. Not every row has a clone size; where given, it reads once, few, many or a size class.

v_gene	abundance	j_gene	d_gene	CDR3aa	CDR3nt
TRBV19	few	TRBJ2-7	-	CASSIIGGKSSYEQYF	TGTGCCAGTAGTATTATAGGCGGAAAGAGCTCCTACGAGCAGTACTTC
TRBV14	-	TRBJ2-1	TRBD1	CASSPKSPGTDRVYEQFF	TGTGCCAGCAGCCCCAAATCGCCAGGGACAGATCGTGTCTATGAGCAGTTCTTC
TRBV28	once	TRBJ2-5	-	CASNELRGSWGTQYF	TGTGCCAGCAACGAGCTCAGGGGATCTTGGGGTACCCAGTACTTC
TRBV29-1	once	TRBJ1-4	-	CSVGVGAFNEKLFF	TGCAGCGTTGGGGTTGGAGCGTTTAATGAAAAACTGTTTTTT
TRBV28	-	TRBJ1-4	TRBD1	CASEAGGREKLFF	TGTGCCAGCGAAGCAGGGGGAAGAGAAAAACTGTTTTTT
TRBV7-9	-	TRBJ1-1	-	CASSLEGKAFF	TGTGCCAGCAGCTTAGAGGGGAAAGCTTTCTTT
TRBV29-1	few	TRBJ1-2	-	CSVHDTGTLANYGYTF	TGCAGCGTTCACGACACCGGGACGTTAGCTAACTATGGCTACACCTTC
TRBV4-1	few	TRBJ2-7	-	CASSPGRDVGYEQYF	TGCGCCAGCTCTCCCGGACGGGACGTTGGCTACGAGCAGTACTTC
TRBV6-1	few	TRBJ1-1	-	CATSDRGKDTEAFF	TGTGCCACCTCTGACCGGGGTAAGGACACTGAAGCTTTCTTT
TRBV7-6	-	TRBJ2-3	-	CASSLGGRGATDTQYF	TGTGCCAGCAGCTTAGGGGGGCGCGGGGCAACAGATACGCAGTATTTT
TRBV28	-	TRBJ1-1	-	CASILTRVGTEAFF	TGTGCCAGCATCCTAACCAGGGTAGGCACTGAAGCTTTCTTT
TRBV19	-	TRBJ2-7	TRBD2	CASSRQAGEYEQYF	TGTGCCAGTAGTAGGCAGGCGGGAGAGTACGAGCAGTACTTC
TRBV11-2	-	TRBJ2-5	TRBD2	CASSERLAVETQYF	TGTGCCAGCAGCGAGAGACTAGCAGTCGAGACCCAGTACTTC
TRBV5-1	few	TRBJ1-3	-	CASSSTTGNTIYF	TGCGCCAGCAGCTCCACTACTGGAAACACCATATATTTT
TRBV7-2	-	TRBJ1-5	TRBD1	CASSFRTTGAQPQHF	TGTGCCAGCAGCTTCCGCACCACAGGGGCCCAGCCCCAGCATTTT
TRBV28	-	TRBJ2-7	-	CASSSGSQQPYEQYF	TGTGCCAGCAGCTCAGGGAGCCAGCAACCCTACGAGCAGTACTTC
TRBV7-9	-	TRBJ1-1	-	CASSTRGGGTEAFF	TGTGCCAGCAGCACCCGGGGAGGGGGCACTGAAGCTTTCTTT
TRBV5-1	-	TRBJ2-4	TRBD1	CASSTGQGASAKNIQYF	TGCGCCAGCAGCACCGGACAGGGGGCTTCAGCCAAAAACATTCAGTACTTC
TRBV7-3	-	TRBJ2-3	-	CASSPSGGSDTQYF	TGTGCCAGCAGCCCCAGTGGGGGCTCAGATACGCAGTATTTT
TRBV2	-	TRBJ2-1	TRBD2	CASSEGTSGHNEQFF	TGTGCCAGCAGTGAAGGGACTAGCGGACACAATGAGCAGTTCTTC
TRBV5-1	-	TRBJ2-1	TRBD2	CASSLKPTSAYYNEQFF	TGCGCCAGCAGCTTGAAACCGACTAGCGCCTACTACAATGAGCAGTTCTTC
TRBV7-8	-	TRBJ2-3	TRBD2	CASSLLGLASTDTQYF	TGTGCCAGCAGCTTACTCGGACTAGCTAGCACAGATACGCAGTATTTT
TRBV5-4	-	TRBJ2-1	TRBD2	CASSPGTSNFNEQFF	TGTGCCAGCAGCCCCGGGACTAGCAATTTCAATGAGCAGTTCTTC
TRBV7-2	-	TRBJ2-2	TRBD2	CASSAPGRGGELFF	TGTGCCAGCAGCGCTCCCGGGAGGGGCGGGGAGCTGTTTTTT
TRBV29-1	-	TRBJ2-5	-	CSVDGSQETQYF	TGCAGCGTTGACGGTTCCCAAGAGACCCAGTACTTC
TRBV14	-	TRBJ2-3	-	CASSQDMGSTDTQYF	TGTGCCAGCAGCCAAGATATGGGGAGCACAGATACGCAGTATTTT
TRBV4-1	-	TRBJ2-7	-	CASSLTDSYEQYF	TGCGCCAGCAGCCTAACAGACTCCTACGAGCAGTACTTC
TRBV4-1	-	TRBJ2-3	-	CASSQGGFGRTSTDTQYF	TGCGCCAGCAGCCAAGGTGGATTTGGGAGAACGAGCACAGATACGCAGTATTTT
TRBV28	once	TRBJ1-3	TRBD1	CASSPPQTGHGNTIYF	TGTGCCAGCAGCCCCCCCCAGACAGGGCATGGAAACACCATATATTTT
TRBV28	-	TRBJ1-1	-	CASSRGGVLFEAFF	TGTGCCAGCAGTCGGGGCGGCGTCCTCTTTGAAGCTTTCTTT
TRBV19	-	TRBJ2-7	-	CASSIGMGATYEQYF	TGTGCCAGTAGTATCGGGATGGGGGCTACCTACGAGCAGTACTTC
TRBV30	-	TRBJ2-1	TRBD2	CAWSSSTSSPEQFF	TGTGCCTGGAGTTCATCGACTAGCTCCCCTGAGCAGTTCTTC
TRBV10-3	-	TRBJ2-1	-	CAIRRDPEGNNEQFF	TGTGCCATCAGACGGGACCCCGAGGGTAATAATGAGCAGTTCTTC
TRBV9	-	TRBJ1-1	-	CASSLDGMNTEAFF	TGTGCCAGCAGCTTGGACGGCATGAACACTGAAGCTTTCTTT
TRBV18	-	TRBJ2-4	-	CASSPRGNVQNIQYF	TGTGCCAGCTCACCACGGGGGAATGTCCAAAACATTCAGTACTTC
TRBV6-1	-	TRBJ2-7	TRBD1	CASTTGGNYEQYF	TGTGCCAGCACCACAGGGGGTAACTACGAGCAGTACTTC
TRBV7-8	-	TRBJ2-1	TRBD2	CASSLRGTSGRRNEQFF	TGTGCCAGCAGCTTAAGGGGGACTAGCGGGAGGCGCAATGAGCAGTTCTTC